A selection of T cell receptor beta chains follows, all from one sample in a study of blood T cell repertoires in COVID-19. Sequencing was performed with immunoSEQ multiplex PCR; in TCRdb, only in-frame clones are kept and a portion is missing. The data contain hundreds of thousands of clones, more than 85% of them seen just once; the ten biggest clones take up 1%. Sequencing was performed on PBMCs or T cells enriched from blood (not recorded which). These receptors were taken from a woman younger than 45 who had recovered from COVID-19. Both conserved end residues are part of each CDR3. D genes are given only for firm matches. Size is omitted from some rows. Given values are once, few, many or a class for expanded clones.

d_call,v_call,clone_size,j_call,cdr3_aa,cdr3_nt
.,TRBV7-2,.,TRBJ1-6,CASSLGTGFRNSPLHF,TGTGCCAGCAGCTTAGGCACAGGGTTTAGGAATTCACCCCTCCACTTT
TRBD1,TRBV9,.,TRBJ2-6,CASSASTGAGSGANVLTF,TGTGCCAGCAGCGCTAGCACAGGGGCCGGGTCTGGGGCCAACGTCCTGACTTTC
TRBD2,TRBV5-1,few,TRBJ2-1,CASSLGLAEYSYNEQFF,TGCGCCAGCAGCTTGGGACTAGCGGAGTACTCCTACAATGAGCAGTTCTTC
.,TRBV7-9,.,TRBJ1-4,CASSSGVAGATNEKLFF,TGTGCCAGCAGCTCAGGGGTCGCGGGGGCAACTAATGAAAAACTGTTTTTT
.,TRBV11-2,few,TRBJ1-2,CASSATDRKPNYGYTF,TGTGCCAGCAGCGCCACAGACAGAAAACCTAACTATGGCTACACCTTC
TRBD1,TRBV5-1,.,TRBJ2-7,CASSLDAGGSVLSYEQYF,TGCGCCAGCAGCTTGGACGCAGGGGGAAGCGTTTTATCCTACGAGCAGTACTTC
.,TRBV19,.,TRBJ1-2,CASSRSGYGYGYTF,TGTGCCAGTAGTAGATCAGGGTACGGCTATGGCTACACCTTC
TRBD1,TRBV18,.,TRBJ1-1,CASSQKTGTGGTEAFF,TGTGCCAGCTCACAGAAAACCGGGACAGGGGGCACTGAAGCTTTCTTT
TRBD1,TRBV5-1,.,TRBJ1-2,CASSLGQGAPGYTF,TGCGCCAGCAGCTTGGGCCAGGGGGCGCCCGGCTACACCTTC
TRBD1,TRBV18,.,TRBJ1-3,CASSLRDSTGNTIYF,TGTGCCAGCTCACTCCGGGACAGCACTGGAAACACCATATATTTT
TRBD2,TRBV5-5,.,TRBJ2-1,CASSLEAGGAFYNEQFF,TGTGCCAGCAGCTTGGAAGCCGGGGGGGCATTCTACAATGAGCAGTTCTTC
TRBD1,TRBV2,.,TRBJ2-1,CASSYDRGDNEQFF,TGTGCCAGCAGTTACGACAGGGGGGACAATGAGCAGTTCTTC
.,TRBV7-9,.,TRBJ1-4,CASSLVGRGTGNEKLFF,TGTGCCAGCAGCTTGGTAGGCCGGGGGACGGGGAATGAAAAACTGTTTTTT
.,TRBV24-1,.,TRBJ2-2,CATSDWGRRPTYTGELFF,TGTGCCACCAGTGATTGGGGGCGCCGGCCCACATACACCGGGGAGCTGTTTTTT
TRBD1,TRBV19,.,TRBJ1-2,CASSDRGNYGYTF,TGTGCCAGTAGCGACAGGGGTAACTATGGCTACACCTTC